The clone carrying this T cell receptor beta chain was seen a handful of times. Its antigen is not identified. The data derive from a study of identical twins. Notes on the study in general: The study drew conclusions from cross-sectional statistical analysis, not from following the same donors. Monozygotic twins shared more out-of-frame TCR alpha than recombination models predicted.

With V trimmed by 0 bases and J by 0 bases, 5 bases remained unmatched. CDR3 size: 17 residues. Germline loops: CDR1 MNHEY, CDR2 SVGAGI. Only healthy Caucasians were included as donors. The authors used template switching to add a universal primer site and gave cDNA unique molecular identifiers. One entry per CDR3 protein results from TCRdb running MiXCR on the 5' RACE reads. The profile shows approximately 600,000 distinct CDR3 sequences, 9.6% of them singletons. These data also formed part of another study, on yellow fever vaccine responses in identical twins.

The source is a woman between 18 and 29 years old in good health. The sample taken for sequencing was PBMCs. The rearrangement links TRBV6-5 to TRBJ2-1; 7 positions agree with TRBD1. The CDR3 DNA reads TGTGCCAGCAGTTACTCCGGGACAGCCAGCTCCTACAATGAGCAGTTCTTC. Its protein is CASSYSGTASSYNEQFF.